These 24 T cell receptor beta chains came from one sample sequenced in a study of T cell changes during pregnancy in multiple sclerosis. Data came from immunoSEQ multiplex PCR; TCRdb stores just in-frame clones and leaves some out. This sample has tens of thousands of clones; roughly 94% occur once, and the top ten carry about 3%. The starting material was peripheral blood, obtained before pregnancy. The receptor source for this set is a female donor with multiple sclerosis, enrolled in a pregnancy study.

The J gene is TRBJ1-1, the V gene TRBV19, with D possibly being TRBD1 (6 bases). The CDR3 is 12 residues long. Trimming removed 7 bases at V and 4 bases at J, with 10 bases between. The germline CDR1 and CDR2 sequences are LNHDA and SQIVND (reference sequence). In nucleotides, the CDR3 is TGTGCCAGTACGGACAGCCGCACTGAAGCTTTCTTT. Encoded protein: CASTDSRTEAFF.

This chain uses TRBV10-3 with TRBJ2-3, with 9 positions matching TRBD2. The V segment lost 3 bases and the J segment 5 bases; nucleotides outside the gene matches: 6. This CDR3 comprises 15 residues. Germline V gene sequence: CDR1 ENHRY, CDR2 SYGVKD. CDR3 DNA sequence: TGTGCCATCAGTGACGGGGCTAGCGGGATAGATACGCAGTATTTT. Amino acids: CAISDGASGIDTQYF.

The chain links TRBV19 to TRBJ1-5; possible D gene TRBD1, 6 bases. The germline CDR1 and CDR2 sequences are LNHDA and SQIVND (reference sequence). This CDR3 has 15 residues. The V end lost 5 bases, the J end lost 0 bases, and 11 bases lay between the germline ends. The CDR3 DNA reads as TGTGCCAGTAGTCCTGGACAGTATAGCAATCAGCCCCAGCATTTT. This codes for CASSPGQYSNQPQHF.

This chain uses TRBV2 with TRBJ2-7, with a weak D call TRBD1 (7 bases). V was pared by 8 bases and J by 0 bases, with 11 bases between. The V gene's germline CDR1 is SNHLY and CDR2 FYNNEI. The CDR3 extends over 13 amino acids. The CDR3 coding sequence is TGTGCCAGCGGGCGGGACAGCTCCTACGAGCAGTACTTC. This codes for CASGRDSSYEQYF.

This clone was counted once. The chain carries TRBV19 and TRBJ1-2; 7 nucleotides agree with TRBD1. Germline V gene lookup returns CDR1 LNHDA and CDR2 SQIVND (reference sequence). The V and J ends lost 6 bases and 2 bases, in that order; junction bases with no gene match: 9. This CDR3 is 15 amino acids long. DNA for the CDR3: TGTGCCAGTAGAATCAAACAGGGGTTCAACTATGGCTACACCTTC. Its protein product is CASRIKQGFNYGYTF.

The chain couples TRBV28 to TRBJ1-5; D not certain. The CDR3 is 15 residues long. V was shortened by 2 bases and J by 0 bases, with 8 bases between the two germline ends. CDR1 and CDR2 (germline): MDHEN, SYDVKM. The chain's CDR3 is CASSLGLLSNQPQHF. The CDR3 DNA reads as TGTGCCAGCAGTTTAGGACTGCTTAGCAATCAGCCCCAGCATTTT.

CDR3 nucleotides: TGTGCCAGCACCTCCCCTGCGGGCGAGCAGTACTTC. It specifies CASTSPAGEQYF. V is TRBV6-6 and J is TRBJ2-7; D is possibly TRBD2 (5 bases). Trimming pared 7 bases from V and 6 bases from J, leaving 13 bases between. Germline lookup yields CDR1 MNHNY and CDR2 SVGAGI (reference sequence). The CDR3 loop spans 12 amino acids.

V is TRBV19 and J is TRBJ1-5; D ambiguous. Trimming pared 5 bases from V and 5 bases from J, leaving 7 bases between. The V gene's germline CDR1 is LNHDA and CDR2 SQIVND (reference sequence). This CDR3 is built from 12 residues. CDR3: CASSLLDQPQHF. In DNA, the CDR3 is TGTGCCAGTAGTCTATTGGATCAGCCCCAGCATTTT.

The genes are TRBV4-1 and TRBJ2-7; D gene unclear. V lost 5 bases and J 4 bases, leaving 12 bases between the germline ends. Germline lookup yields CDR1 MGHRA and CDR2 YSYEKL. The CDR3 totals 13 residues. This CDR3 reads CASSEATLYEQYF. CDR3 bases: TGCGCCAGCAGCGAAGCGACTTTATACGAGCAGTACTTC.

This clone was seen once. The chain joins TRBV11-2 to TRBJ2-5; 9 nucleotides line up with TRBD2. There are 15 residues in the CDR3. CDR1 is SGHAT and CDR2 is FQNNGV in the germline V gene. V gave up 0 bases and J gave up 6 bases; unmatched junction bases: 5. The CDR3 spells CASSLESSGVKTQYF. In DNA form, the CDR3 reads TGTGCCAGCAGCTTAGAGTCTAGCGGGGTAAAGACCCAGTACTTC.

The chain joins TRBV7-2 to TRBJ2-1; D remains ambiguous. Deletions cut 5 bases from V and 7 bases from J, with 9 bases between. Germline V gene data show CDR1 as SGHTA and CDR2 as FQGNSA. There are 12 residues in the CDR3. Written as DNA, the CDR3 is TGTGCCAGCAGCCACCCCGGGAATGAGCAGTTCTTC. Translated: CASSHPGNEQFF.

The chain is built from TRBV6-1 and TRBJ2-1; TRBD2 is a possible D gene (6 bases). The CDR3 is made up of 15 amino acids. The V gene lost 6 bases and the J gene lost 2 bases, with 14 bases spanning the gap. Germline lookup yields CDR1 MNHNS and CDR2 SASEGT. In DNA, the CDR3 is TGTGCCAGCAGAGGCCGACTAGAACCCTACAATGAGCAGTTCTTC. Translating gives CASRGRLEPYNEQFF.

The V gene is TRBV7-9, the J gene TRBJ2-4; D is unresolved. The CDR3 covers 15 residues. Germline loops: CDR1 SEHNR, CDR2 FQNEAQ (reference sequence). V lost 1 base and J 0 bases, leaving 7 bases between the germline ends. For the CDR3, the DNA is TGTGCCAGCAGCTTAGACAGTTTAGCCAAAAACATTCAGTACTTC. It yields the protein CASSLDSLAKNIQYF. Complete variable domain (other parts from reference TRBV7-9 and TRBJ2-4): DTGVSQNPRHKITKRGQNVTFRCDPISEHNRLYWYRQTLGQGPEFLTYFQNEAQLEKSRLLSDRFSAERPKGSFSTLEIQRTEQGDSAMYLCASSLDSLAKNIQYFGAGTRLSVL.

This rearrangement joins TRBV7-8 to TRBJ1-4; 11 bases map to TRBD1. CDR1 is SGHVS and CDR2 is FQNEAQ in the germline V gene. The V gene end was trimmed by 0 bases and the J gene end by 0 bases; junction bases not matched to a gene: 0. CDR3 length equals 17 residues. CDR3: CASSLAGQGATNEKLFF. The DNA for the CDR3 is TGTGCCAGCAGCTTAGCGGGACAGGGGGCAACTAATGAAAAACTGTTTTTT.

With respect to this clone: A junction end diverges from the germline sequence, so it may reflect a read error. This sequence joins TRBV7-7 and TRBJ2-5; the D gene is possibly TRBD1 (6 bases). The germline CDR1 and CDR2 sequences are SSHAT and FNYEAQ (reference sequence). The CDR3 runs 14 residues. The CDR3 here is CASSLGTREETQYF. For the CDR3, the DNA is TGTGCTAGCAGCTTAGGGACAAGGGAAGAGACCCAGTACTTC.

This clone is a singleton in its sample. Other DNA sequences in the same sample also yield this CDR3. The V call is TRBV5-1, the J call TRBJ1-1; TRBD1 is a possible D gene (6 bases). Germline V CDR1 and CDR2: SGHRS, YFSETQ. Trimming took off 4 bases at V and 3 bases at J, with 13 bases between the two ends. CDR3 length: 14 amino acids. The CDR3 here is CASSLTGTHTEAFF. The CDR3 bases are TGCGCCAGCAGCCTGACAGGAACACACACTGAAGCTTTCTTT.

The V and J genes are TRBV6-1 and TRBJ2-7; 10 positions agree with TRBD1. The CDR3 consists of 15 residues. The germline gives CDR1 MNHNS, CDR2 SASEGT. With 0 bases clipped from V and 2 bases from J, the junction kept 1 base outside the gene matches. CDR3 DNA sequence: TGTGCCAGCAGTGAAGCAGGGACAGGGGCCTACGAGCAGTACTTC. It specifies CASSEAGTGAYEQYF.

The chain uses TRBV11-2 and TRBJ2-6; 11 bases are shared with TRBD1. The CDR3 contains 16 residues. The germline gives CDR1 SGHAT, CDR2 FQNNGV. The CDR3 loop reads CAVWTGGKSGANVLTF. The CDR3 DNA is TGTGCTGTCTGGACAGGGGGCAAGTCTGGGGCCAACGTCCTGACTTTC.

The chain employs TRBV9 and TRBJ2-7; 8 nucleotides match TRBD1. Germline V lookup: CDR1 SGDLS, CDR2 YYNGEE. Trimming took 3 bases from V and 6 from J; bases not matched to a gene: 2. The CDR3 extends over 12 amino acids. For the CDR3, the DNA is TGTGCCAGCAGCGCAGGGACAGGCGAGCAGTACTTC. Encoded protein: CASSAGTGEQYF.

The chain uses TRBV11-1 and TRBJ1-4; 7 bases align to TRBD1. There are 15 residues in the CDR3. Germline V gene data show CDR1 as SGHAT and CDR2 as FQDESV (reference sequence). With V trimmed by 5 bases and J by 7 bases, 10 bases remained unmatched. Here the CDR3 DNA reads TGTGCCAGCAGCCCCGCCACAGGGGAAGGTGAAAAACTGTTTTTT. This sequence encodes CASSPATGEGEKLFF.

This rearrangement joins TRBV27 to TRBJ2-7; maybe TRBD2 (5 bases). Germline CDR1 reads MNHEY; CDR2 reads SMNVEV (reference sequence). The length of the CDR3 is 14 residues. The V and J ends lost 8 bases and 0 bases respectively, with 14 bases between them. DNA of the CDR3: TGTGCCAGCCGACGGGGTGCGGGCTCCTACGAGCAGTACTTC. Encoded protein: CASRRGAGSYEQYF.

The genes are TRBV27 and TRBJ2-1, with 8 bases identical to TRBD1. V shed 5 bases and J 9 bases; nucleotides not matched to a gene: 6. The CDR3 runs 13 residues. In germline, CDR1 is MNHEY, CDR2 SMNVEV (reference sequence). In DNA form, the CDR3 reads TGTGCCAGCAGTATTCTGACAGGGGTTGAGCAGTTCTTC. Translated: CASSILTGVEQFF.

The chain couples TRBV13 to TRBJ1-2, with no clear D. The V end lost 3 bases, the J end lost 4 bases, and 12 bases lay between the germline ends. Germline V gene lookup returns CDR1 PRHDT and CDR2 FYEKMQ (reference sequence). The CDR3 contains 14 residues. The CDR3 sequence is CASSFHSYPYGYTF. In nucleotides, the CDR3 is TGTGCCAGCAGCTTCCACAGCTACCCCTATGGCTACACCTTC.

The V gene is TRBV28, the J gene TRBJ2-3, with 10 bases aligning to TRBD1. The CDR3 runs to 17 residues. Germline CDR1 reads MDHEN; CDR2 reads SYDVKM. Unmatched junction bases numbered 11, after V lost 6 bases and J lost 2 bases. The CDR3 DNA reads TGTGCCAGCAGCCTTCTCGGACAGGGGGACCTCACAGATACGCAGTATTTT. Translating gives CASSLLGQGDLTDTQYF.